This T cell receptor (beta chain) appears in the sequencing data of a study of T-cell memory formation after mild COVID-19. TCRdb itself ran the 5' RACE reads through MiXCR, one entry per CDR3 protein. Here the sample spans some 320,000 distinct CDR3 sequences, approximately 15% being singletons. As regards this clonotype: Its antigen is unknown.

Trimming removed 4 bases from V and 1 base from J, with 14 bases in between. Germline CDR1 and CDR2: SQVTM and ANQGSEA. The CDR3 is made up of 15 amino acids. Study-wide results and limits: Among contracting clones, CD4+ were mainly CM/EM and CD8+ enriched in EMRA.

The chain employs TRBV29-1 and TRBJ2-1; TRBD1 is a possible D gene (6 bases). The TCR sequence derives from a man aged 18 to 35 who had mild COVID-19 (a few samples of this study predate the infection). Cell type and time point are not known. The sequenced sample consisted of PBMCs or a T cell subset sorted from them (not recorded which). The CDR3: CSVGGAGASYNEQFF. CDR3 nucleotides: TGCAGCGTTGGTGGGGCAGGGGCGTCCTACAATGAGCAGTTCTTC.